The 28 T cell receptor beta chains listed next were all sequenced from one sample in a study of cytomegalovirus exposure and HLA in healthy donors. The PCR made use of 60 Vbeta and 13 Jbeta primers. This table comes from immunoSEQ multiplex PCR, and its TCRdb copy is limited to in-frame clones, with some not included. The table records more than 150,000 clones, more than 60% of them present only once. The sequencing sample was made of PBMCs. Every receptor here comes from a middle-aged woman in good health and CMV-seropositive.

The chain has TRBV7-2 and TRBJ2-7, with 10 positions matching TRBD2. Germline V gene data show CDR1 as SGHTA and CDR2 as FQGNSA. The length of the CDR3 is 15 residues. Trimming took 6 bases from V and 4 from J; bases not matched to a gene: 9. CDR3 sequence: CASSASGSPRYEQYF. The CDR3 DNA follows: TGTGCCAGCAGTGCTAGCGGGAGCCCAAGGTACGAGCAGTACTTC.

The chain carries TRBV11-2 and TRBJ2-2; D uncertain. The V and J ends lost 2 bases and 8 bases respectively, with 9 bases between them. The germline CDR1 and CDR2 sequences are SGHAT and FQNNGV. This CDR3 contains 13 residues. The CDR3 DNA is TGTGCCAGCAGCTTATTGGAGACGGGGGAGCTGTTTTTT. It translates to CASSLLETGELFF.

The V and J genes are TRBV29-1 and TRBJ2-1; D is unclear. Per the germline V gene, CDR1 is SQVTM and CDR2 is ANQGSEA. The CDR3 sequence is 10 residues long. Trimming removed 5 bases at V and 10 bases at J, with 9 bases between. CDR3 bases: TGCAGCGTTTTTGCCGGGGAGCAGTTCTTC. It encodes CSVFAGEQFF.

V is TRBV4-1 and J is TRBJ1-2, with D uncertain. The CDR3 contains 14 residues. The germline CDR1 and CDR2 sequences are MGHRA and YSYEKL. Trimming left V 0 bases short and J 1 base short, with 6 bases between. The CDR3 DNA is TGCGCCAGCAGCCAAGACCCCGTTAACTATGGCTACACCTTC. Translation: CASSQDPVNYGYTF.

V and J are TRBV5-1 and TRBJ1-5; D not resolved. The CDR3 contains 14 residues. Germline loops: CDR1 SGHRS, CDR2 YFSETQ. Trimming stripped 0 bases from V and 5 bases from J, with 9 bases between. DNA for the CDR3: TGCGCCAGCAGCTTGGGTTCCGGGGATCAGCCCCAGCATTTT. Amino acids: CASSLGSGDQPQHF.

This sequence joins TRBV2 and TRBJ2-5; the match to TRBD2 covers 11 bases. Germline values: CDR1 SNHLY, CDR2 FYNNEI. The CDR3 sequence is 15 residues long. After removal of 5 bases from V and 0 bases from J, the junction contained 2 bases not matched to a gene. The CDR3 nucleotides are TGTGCCAGCAGTCGACTAGCGGGGTACCAAGAGACCCAGTACTTC. Translating gives CASSRLAGYQETQYF. The entire variable domain, with the rest obtained from reference TRBV2 and TRBJ2-5, is as follows: EPEVTQTPSHQVTQMGQEVILRCVPISNHLYFYWYRQILGQKVEFLVSFYNNEISEKSEIFDDQFSVERPDGSNFTLKIRSTKLEDSAMYFCASSRLAGYQETQYFGPGTRLLVL.

The chain recombines TRBV13 with TRBJ2-7, with 7 bases matching TRBD1. The CDR3 runs 14 residues. Germline V CDR1 and CDR2: PRHDT, FYEKMQ (reference sequence). V shed 2 bases and J 0 bases; nucleotides not matched to a gene: 1. CDR3 sequence (DNA): TGTGCCAGCAGCTTAAGGGACAGCTCCTACGAGCAGTACTTC. Translated: CASSLRDSSYEQYF.

V and J are TRBV7-8 and TRBJ1-2; 7 positions agree with TRBD1. The CDR3 totals 15 residues. CDR1 and CDR2 from the germline V gene are SGHVS and FQNEAQ. V dropped 3 bases and J dropped 3; count of bases not matched to a gene: 7. The CDR3 reads CASSLNRGKDYGYTF. DNA for the CDR3: TGTGCCAGCAGCTTGAACAGGGGAAAAGACTATGGCTACACCTTC.

This chain connects TRBV5-1 to TRBJ2-3; maybe TRBD2 (6 bases). CDR3 length equals 14 residues. V dropped 2 bases and J dropped 3 bases, with 10 bases sitting between them. Germline CDR1 and CDR2: SGHRS and YFSETQ. The CDR3 coding sequence is TGCGCCAGCAGCTTTCGGGAGCTTACAGATACGCAGTATTTT. Translating it yields CASSFRELTDTQYF.

This chain uses TRBV19 with TRBJ2-3; D perhaps matches TRBD2 (7 bases). CDR3 size: 15 residues. Germline values: CDR1 LNHDA, CDR2 SQIVND (reference sequence). Trimming removed 7 bases at V and 2 bases at J, with 16 bases between. The CDR3 loop is CASTVGGRITDTQYF. CDR3 coding DNA: TGTGCCAGTACCGTGGGGGGGCGAATCACAGATACGCAGTATTTT.

The chain uses TRBV2 and TRBJ1-2; TRBD1 matches at 7 bases. Germline loops: CDR1 SNHLY, CDR2 FYNNEI. The CDR3 runs to 14 residues. V trimming: 4 bases; J trimming: 4 bases; junction bases outside the gene matches: 6. The CDR3 protein is CASSVDRASYGYTF. The CDR3 coding sequence is TGTGCCAGCAGTGTTGACAGGGCTTCCTATGGCTACACCTTC.

The chain has TRBV28 and TRBJ2-3, with D maybe TRBD1 (6 bases). Per germline, CDR1 MDHEN and CDR2 SYDVKM. Between the trimmed V and J ends, which lost 6 bases and 0 bases, there was a span of 13 bases. The CDR3 consists of 15 residues. As DNA, the CDR3 is TGTGCCAGCAGCTTACAGGGATCAAGCACAGATACGCAGTATTTT. Translated, it gives CASSLQGSSTDTQYF.

This sequence joins TRBV7-3 and TRBJ2-2; 7 bases agree with TRBD2. This CDR3 is 17 amino acids long. The V gene's germline CDR1 is SGHTA and CDR2 FQGTGA. J lost 4 bases, V lost 0 bases, and 8 bases had no gene match. The CDR3 is CASSLTGGGGGTGELFF. CDR3 nucleotide sequence: TGTGCCAGCAGCTTAACGGGGGGGGGAGGAGGCACCGGGGAGCTGTTTTTT. The full variable domain, rest sourced from reference TRBV7-3 and TRBJ2-2, is GAGVSQTPSNKVTEKGKYVELRCDPISGHTALYWYRQSLGQGPEFLIYFQGTGAADDSGLPNDRFFAVRPEGSVSTLKIQRTERGDSAVYLCASSLTGGGGGTGELFFGEGSRLTVL.

The rearrangement uses TRBV5-1 and TRBJ2-1, with 7 bases matching TRBD2. Losses at the gene ends were 0 bases for V and 8 bases for J; bases not matched to a gene: 11. The CDR3 is made up of 16 amino acids. CDR1 is SGHRS and CDR2 is YFSETQ in the germline V gene. The CDR3 protein is CASSLDAGVSSDEQFF. The CDR3 region has the DNA TGCGCCAGCAGCTTGGACGCGGGAGTCTCGTCGGATGAGCAGTTCTTC. The full variable domain, completed using reference TRBV5-1 and TRBJ2-1, is KAGVTQTPRYLIKTRGQQVTLSCSPISGHRSVSWYQQTPGQGLQFLFEYFSETQRNKGNFPGRFSGRQFSNSRSEMNVSTLELGDSALYLCASSLDAGVSSDEQFFGPGTRLTVL.

The V gene is TRBV28, the J gene TRBJ2-7; D gene uncertain. The ends were cut back, 5 bases at V and 0 bases at J, with 11 bases in the middle. The CDR3 contains 14 residues. Germline CDR1 reads MDHEN; CDR2 reads SYDVKM. CDR3 sequence reads: CASSRQENSYEQYF. CDR3 coding DNA: TGTGCCAGCAGTCGTCAGGAAAACTCCTACGAGCAGTACTTC.

The V gene is TRBV5-1, the J gene TRBJ1-1, with 8 positions matching TRBD1. V trimming: 4 bases; J trimming: 0 bases; junction bases outside the gene matches: 5. Germline V gives CDR1 SGHRS, CDR2 YFSETQ. The CDR3 runs to 15 residues. The CDR3 DNA reads TGCGCCAGCAGCCCCAGGACAGGGATGAACACTGAAGCTTTCTTT. Residues: CASSPRTGMNTEAFF.

The genes are TRBV30 and TRBJ2-1, with 7 positions matching TRBD2. The CDR3 length is 15 residues. CDR1 is GTSNPN and CDR2 is SVGIG in the germline V gene (reference sequence). Trimming removed 4 bases from V and 0 bases from J; junction bases left unmatched: 6. The chain's CDR3 is CAWTRGTSSYNEQFF. Here the CDR3 DNA reads TGTGCCTGGACGCGGGGGACCTCCTCCTACAATGAGCAGTTCTTC. The full variable domain, rest sourced from reference TRBV30 and TRBJ2-1, is SQTIHQWPATLVQPVGSPLSLECTVEGTSNPNLYWYRQAAGRGLQLLFYSVGIGQISSEVPQNLSASRPQDRQFILSSKKLLLSDSGFYLCAWTRGTSSYNEQFFGPGTRLTVL.

With regard to this clone: The sample contains more than one DNA sequence encoding this CDR3. The rearrangement links TRBV7-2 to TRBJ1-5; unclear D gene. The V gene's germline CDR1 is SGHTA and CDR2 FQGNSA. This CDR3 contains 12 residues. V lost 6 bases, J lost 0 bases, and 3 bases lay in between. The CDR3 nucleotides are TGTGCCAGCAGTCTTAGCAATCAGCCCCAGCATTTT. As protein: CASSLSNQPQHF.

The V call is TRBV6-5, the J call TRBJ2-7; TRBD2 might be the D (5 bases). The V end was cut by 7 bases, the J end by 0 bases, with 10 bases between. The germline CDR1 and CDR2 sequences are MNHEY and SVGAGI. CDR3 length equals 13 residues. The CDR3 is CASTGTSSYEQYF. The CDR3 DNA follows: TGTGCCAGCACGGGAACGAGCTCCTACGAGCAGTACTTC.

This clone was recorded only once. The chain's CDR3 is CASSDRTSWNEQFF. In DNA, the CDR3 is TGTGCCAGCAGCGATCGGACTAGCTGGAATGAGCAGTTCTTC. V usage is TRBV9 and J usage is TRBJ2-1, with 8 bases lining up with TRBD2. From germline, CDR1 is SGDLS and CDR2 YYNGEE. Germline trimming cut 3 bases from V and 7 bases from J; bases unmatched to any gene: 6. The length of the CDR3 is 14 residues.

The chain is built from TRBV5-1 and TRBJ2-3, with TRBD2 matching over 8 bases. The CDR3 is 19 amino acids. Germline CDR1 is SGHRS and CDR2 is YFSETQ. Trimming cost V 2 bases and J 4 bases; bases outside gene matches: 18. CDR3 sequence (DNA): TGCGCCAGCAGCTTTAATCTTGGCGGGAGGCTGGGATCCGCAGATACGCAGTATTTT. Protein product: CASSFNLGGRLGSADTQYF. Looking up the rest from reference TRBV5-1 and TRBJ2-3 gives the full variable domain: KAGVTQTPRYLIKTRGQQVTLSCSPISGHRSVSWYQQTPGQGLQFLFEYFSETQRNKGNFPGRFSGRQFSNSRSEMNVSTLELGDSALYLCASSFNLGGRLGSADTQYFGPGTRLTVL.

This chain joins TRBV5-1 and TRBJ1-2; 7 bases are shared with TRBD1. V gave up 0 bases and J gave up 8 bases; unmatched junction bases: 10. This CDR3 region has 15 residues. The germline V gene has CDR1 SGHRS and CDR2 YFSETQ. Here the CDR3 reads CASSLGGGGVCGYTF. Written as DNA, the CDR3 is TGCGCCAGCAGCTTGGGTGGAGGGGGCGTGTGCGGCTACACCTTC.

Here the CDR3 reads CASSQGRGQVGYTF. DNA for the CDR3: TGCGCCAGCAGCCAAGGACGGGGTCAAGTCGGCTACACCTTC. The chain uses TRBV4-1 and TRBJ1-2, with D unresolved. Trimming took off 1 base at V and 8 bases at J, with 14 bases between the two ends. Germline V gives CDR1 MGHRA, CDR2 YSYEKL. The CDR3 runs 14 residues.

The chain carries TRBV19 and TRBJ2-2; 15 nucleotides line up with TRBD2. The germline CDR1 and CDR2 sequences are LNHDA and SQIVND (reference sequence). This CDR3 is 16 amino acids long. The V gene end was trimmed by 8 bases and the J gene end by 5 bases; junction bases not matched to a gene: 6. CDR3 nucleotide sequence: TGTGCCAGTTATATCGGGACTAGCGGGAGGACCGGGGAGCTGTTTTTT. This codes for CASYIGTSGRTGELFF.

The CDR3 nucleotides read TGTGCCAGCAGCGTAGCGGGACAGAGCTACTATAATGAGCAGTTCTTC. This codes for CASSVAGQSYYNEQFF. This chain connects TRBV9 to TRBJ2-1; 7 nucleotides agree with TRBD1. Germline trimming cut 0 bases from V and 7 bases from J; bases unmatched to any gene: 10. CDR3 length equals 16 residues. The V gene's germline CDR1 is SGDLS and CDR2 YYNGEE.

The rearrangement joins TRBV19 to TRBJ2-4; D may be TRBD2 (7 bases). Germline V gene data show CDR1 as LNHDA and CDR2 as SQIVND (reference sequence). Between the trimmed V and J ends, which lost 4 bases and 8 bases, there was a span of 21 bases. The CDR3 runs 16 residues. The CDR3 region is CASSTPGGGGTYIQYF. The DNA for the CDR3 is TGTGCCAGTAGTACTCCCGGAGGGGGGGGGACCTACATTCAGTACTTC. Full variable domain (outside the CDR3, taken from reference TRBV19 and TRBJ2-4): DGGITQSPKYLFRKEGQNVTLSCEQNLNHDAMYWYRQDPGQGLRLIYYSQIVNDFQKGDIAEGYSVSREKKESFPLTVTSAQKNPTAFYLCASSTPGGGGTYIQYFGAGTRLSVL.

The CDR3 sequence: CASRRTGTEAFF. CDR3 DNA sequence: TGTGCCAGCAGACGGACAGGGACTGAAGCTTTCTTT. The gene calls are TRBV6-5 and TRBJ1-1, with 8 bases that match TRBD1. J lost 5 bases, V lost 6 bases, and 2 bases had no gene match. Per the germline V gene, CDR1 is MNHEY and CDR2 is SVGAGI. The length of the CDR3 is 12 residues.

The V gene is TRBV5-1, the J gene TRBJ2-7, with D maybe TRBD2 (6 bases). This CDR3 contains 15 residues. Germline assignment: CDR1 SGHRS and CDR2 YFSETQ. V was trimmed by 4 bases and J by 7 bases, leaving 21 bases between them. CDR3 sequence reads: CASSRDGGTPDEQYF. CDR3 DNA: TGCGCCAGCAGCCGCGACGGGGGAACCCCCGATGAGCAGTACTTC.